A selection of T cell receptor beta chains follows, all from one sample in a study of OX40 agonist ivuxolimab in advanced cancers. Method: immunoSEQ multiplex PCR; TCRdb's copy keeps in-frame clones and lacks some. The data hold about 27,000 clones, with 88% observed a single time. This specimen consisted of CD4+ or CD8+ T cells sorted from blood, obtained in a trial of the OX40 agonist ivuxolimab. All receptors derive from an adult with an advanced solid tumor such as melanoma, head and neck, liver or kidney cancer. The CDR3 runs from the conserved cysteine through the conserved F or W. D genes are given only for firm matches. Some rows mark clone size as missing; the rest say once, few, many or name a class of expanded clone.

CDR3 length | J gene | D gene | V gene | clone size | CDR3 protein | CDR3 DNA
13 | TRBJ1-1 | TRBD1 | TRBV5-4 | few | CASTGVVNTEAFF | TGTGCCAGTACAGGGGTCGTGAACACTGAAGCTTTCTTT
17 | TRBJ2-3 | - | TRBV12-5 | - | CASGFNPRDGITDTQYF | TGTGCTAGTGGTTTTAATCCCCGGGACGGTATCACAGATACGCAGTATTTT
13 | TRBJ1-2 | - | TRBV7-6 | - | CASSFDSFYGYTF | TGTGCCAGCAGCTTCGACAGTTTTTATGGCTACACCTTC
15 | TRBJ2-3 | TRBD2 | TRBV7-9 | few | CASSLVERESDTQYF | TGTGCCAGCAGCTTAGTAGAGCGGGAATCAGATACGCAGTATTTT
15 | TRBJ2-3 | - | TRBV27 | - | CASSLRMDGTDTQYF | TGTGCCAGCAGTCTACGGATGGATGGCACAGATACGCAGTATTTT
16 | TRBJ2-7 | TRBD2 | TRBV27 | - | CASSLSNPLAGGEQYF | TGTGCCAGCAGTTTATCGAACCCACTAGCGGGAGGCGAGCAGTACTTC
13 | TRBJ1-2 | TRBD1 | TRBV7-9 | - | CASSSTGDYGYTF | TGTGCCAGCAGCTCCACAGGGGACTATGGCTACACCTTC
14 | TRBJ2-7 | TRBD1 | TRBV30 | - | CAWSTGTGVDEQYF | TGTGCCTGGAGTACAGGGACAGGGGTTGATGAGCAGTACTTC
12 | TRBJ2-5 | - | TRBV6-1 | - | CASRGTRETQYF | TGTGCCAGCAGAGGGACCCGGGAGACCCAGTACTTC
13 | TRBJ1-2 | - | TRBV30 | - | CAWSLGGGYGYTF | TGTGCCTGGAGTTTAGGGGGAGGATATGGCTACACCTTC
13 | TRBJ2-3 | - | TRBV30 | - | CALTEAGTDTQYF | TGTGCCTTAACGGAGGCGGGTACAGATACGCAGTATTTT
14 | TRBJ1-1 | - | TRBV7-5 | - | CARSFRSGGTEAFF | TGTGCCAGAAGCTTTAGGTCAGGGGGCACTGAAGCTTTCTTT
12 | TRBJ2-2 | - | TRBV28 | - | CASRGVVGELFF | TGTGCCAGCAGAGGGGTGGTCGGGGAGCTGTTTTTT
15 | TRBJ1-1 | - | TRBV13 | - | CASSPGGAGNTEAFF | TGTGCCAGCAGCCCTGGGGGAGCTGGGAACACTGAAGCTTTCTTT
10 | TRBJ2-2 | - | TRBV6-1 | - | CATFAGELFF | TGTGCCACTTTCGCTGGGGAGCTGTTTTTT
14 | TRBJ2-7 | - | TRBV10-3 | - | CAISESGNSYEQYF | TGTGCCATCAGTGAGTCGGGGAACTCCTACGAGCAGTACTTC
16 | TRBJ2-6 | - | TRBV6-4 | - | CASSDSSISGANVLTF | TGTGCCAGCAGTGACTCGTCCATCTCTGGGGCCAACGTCCTGACTTTC
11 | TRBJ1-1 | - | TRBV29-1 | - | CSVSQGTEAFF | TGCAGCGTATCACAGGGTACTGAAGCTTTCTTT
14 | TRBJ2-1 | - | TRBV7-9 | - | CASSLEGPYNEQFF | TGTGCCAGCAGCTTAGAAGGGCCCTACAATGAGCAGTTCTTC
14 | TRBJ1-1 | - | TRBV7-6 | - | CASSVDRMNTEAFF | TGTGCCAGCAGCGTCGACAGAATGAACACTGAAGCTTTCTTT
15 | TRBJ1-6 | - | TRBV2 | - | CASTFNGPYNSPLHF | TGTGCCAGCACTTTCAATGGCCCCTATAATTCACCCCTCCACTTT
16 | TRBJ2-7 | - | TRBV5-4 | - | CASSVDLGSVSYEQYF | TGTGCCAGCAGCGTCGACTTAGGATCGGTCTCCTACGAGCAGTACTTC
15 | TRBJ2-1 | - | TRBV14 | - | CASSQHRESYNEQFF | TGTGCCAGCAGCCAACACAGGGAATCCTACAATGAGCAGTTCTTC
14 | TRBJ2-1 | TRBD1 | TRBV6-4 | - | CASSFGTGKNEQFF | TGTGCCAGCAGTTTTGGGACAGGGAAGAATGAACAGTTCTTC
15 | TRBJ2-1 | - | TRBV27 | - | CASSFGFSSYNEQFF | TGTGCCAGCAGTTTTGGGTTCAGCTCCTACAATGAGCAGTTCTTC
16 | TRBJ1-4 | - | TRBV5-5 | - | CASSAVLGETNEKLFF | TGTGCCAGCAGCGCTGTGTTGGGGGAAACTAATGAAAAACTGTTTTTT
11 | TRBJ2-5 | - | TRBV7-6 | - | CASGYGETQYF | TGTGCCAGCGGTTACGGGGAGACCCAGTACTTC
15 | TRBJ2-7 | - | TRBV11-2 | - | CASTQNKDYSYEQYF | TGTGCCAGCACCCAAAATAAGGACTACTCCTACGAGCAGTACTTC
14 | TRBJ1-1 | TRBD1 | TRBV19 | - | CASSLGGRGTEAFF | TGTGCCAGTAGTCTAGGGGGCCGGGGAACTGAAGCTTTCTTT
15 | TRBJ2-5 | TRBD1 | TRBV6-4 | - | CAREFRRTGRQTQYF | TGTGCCAGGGAGTTTAGGCGGACAGGTCGGCAGACCCAGTACTTC
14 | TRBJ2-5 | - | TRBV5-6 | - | CASSLAGVGETQYF | TGTGCCAGCAGCTTGGCCGGGGTTGGAGAGACCCAGTACTTC
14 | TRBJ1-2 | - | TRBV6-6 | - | CASRATGTLVGYTF | TGTGCCAGCAGAGCCACCGGGACACTCGTTGGCTACACCTTC
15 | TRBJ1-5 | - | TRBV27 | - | CASSPIGASNQPQHF | TGTGCCAGCAGTCCTATAGGGGCGAGCAATCAGCCCCAGCATTTT
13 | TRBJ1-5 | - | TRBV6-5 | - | CASRGNSNQPQHF | TGTGCCAGCAGGGGCAATAGCAATCAGCCCCAGCATTTT
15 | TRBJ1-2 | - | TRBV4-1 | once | CASSQEGARVYGYTF | TGCGCCAGCAGCCAAGAGGGGGCCAGAGTCTATGGCTACACCTTC
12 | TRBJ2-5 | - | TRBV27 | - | CARPDYLKTQYF | TGTGCCAGACCGGACTACTTGAAGACCCAGTACTTC
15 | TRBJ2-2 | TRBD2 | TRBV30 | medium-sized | CAWSVLAGGPGELFF | TGTGCCTGGAGTGTACTAGCGGGAGGGCCCGGGGAGCTGTTTTTT
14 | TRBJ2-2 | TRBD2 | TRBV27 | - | CASSYLAGTGELFF | TGTGCCAGCAGTTACCTAGCGGGTACCGGGGAGCTGTTTTTT
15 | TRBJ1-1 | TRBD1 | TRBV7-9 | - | CASSLGGTGITEAFF | TGTGCCAGCAGCTTAGGGGGGACAGGGATAACTGAAGCTTTCTTT
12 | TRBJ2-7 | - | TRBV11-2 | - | CASSVSSYEQYF | TGTGCCAGCAGCGTGAGCTCCTACGAGCAGTACTTC
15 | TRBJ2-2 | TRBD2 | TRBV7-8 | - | CASSPGLARAGELFF | TGTGCCAGCAGCCCCGGACTAGCCCGGGCCGGGGAGCTGTTTTTT